The present TCR beta chain was sequenced within a study of T cell responses to AZD1222 COVID-19 vaccine. Sequencing used immunoSEQ multiplex PCR; TCRdb keeps in-frame clones, though not all of them. The sample contains over 150,000 clones, about 86% of which appear only once. Germline CDR1 reads LNHDA; CDR2 reads SQIVND (reference sequence). The V segment lost 8 bases and the J segment 1 base; nucleotides outside the gene matches: 10. This CDR3 region has 15 residues. With respect to this clone: Its antigen remains unknown.

Study results and limitations: Among AZD1222 vaccinees, only 6 or 7 were seropositive at baseline. Females outnumbered males among donors, who were mostly white British; clonal diversity was possibly underestimated. Of spike-specific TCRs, nearly half reportedly target regions left unmutated in variants.

The TCR was taken from an adult in good health. The chain recombines TRBV19 with TRBJ1-2, with TRBD1 matching 7 bases. This specimen was peripheral blood, taken on day 0 of MenACWY control vaccination. The chain's CDR3 is CASQTGTAINYGYTF. The CDR3 DNA follows: TGTGCCAGTCAGACCGGGACAGCCATTAACTATGGCTACACCTTC.